Each of the 14 T cell receptor beta chains below was sequenced from the same sample in a study of CD8+ T cells in alopecia areata. Treatment specified: oral pan-JAK inhibitor, 5-10 mg twice daily. cDNA reverse transcribed from extracted RNA served as the sequencing template. Profiled with immunoSEQ multiplex PCR; TCRdb holds only in-frame clones, not every one. The sample has roughly 120,000 clones; 53% are singletons. This specimen was CD4+ T cells sorted from blood, taken at week 4, from a patient treated with tofacitinib. The receptor set was obtained from a human donor with alopecia areata.

This clone has more than one count but fewer than ten. The chain employs TRBV29-1 and TRBJ1-1; D perhaps matches TRBD1 (6 bases). V gave up 7 bases and J gave up 5 bases, with 17 bases separating them. Germline V gene sequence: CDR1 SQVTM, CDR2 ANQGSEA. This CDR3 contains 13 residues. The CDR3 loop reads CSADRMLVTEAFF. The DNA of the CDR3 is TGCAGCGCGGACAGAATGCTGGTGACTGAAGCTTTCTTT.

Details on this clone: Other DNA sequences within the sample encode an identical CDR3. The chain is built from TRBV30 and TRBJ2-1; D gene uncertain. There are 13 residues in the CDR3. V lost 0 bases to trimming and J lost 2 bases, with 5 bases between them. Per germline, CDR1 GTSNPN and CDR2 SVGIG (reference sequence). CDR3 nucleotide sequence: TGTGCCTGGAGTGTGGGTACCTACAATGAGCAGTTCTTC. Amino acids: CAWSVGTYNEQFF. The full variable domain, its missing parts supplied by reference TRBV30 and TRBJ2-1, is SQTIHQWPATLVQPVGSPLSLECTVEGTSNPNLYWYRQAAGRGLQLLFYSVGIGQISSEVPQNLSASRPQDRQFILSSKKLLLSDSGFYLCAWSVGTYNEQFFGPGTRLTVL.

This chain joins TRBV28 and TRBJ1-5, with a weak D call TRBD1 (6 bases). The V gene lost 2 bases and the J gene lost 15 bases, with 14 bases spanning the gap. The germline gives CDR1 MDHEN, CDR2 SYDVKM. The CDR3 sequence is 12 residues long. The CDR3 sequence is CASSLGTGTRHF. CDR3 bases: TGTGCCAGCAGTTTAGGGACCGGGACACGGCATTTT.

The gene calls are TRBV30 and TRBJ1-5; tentative D call: TRBD1 (5 bases). Trimming took off 0 bases at V and 2 bases at J, with 11 bases between the two ends. Germline CDR1 and CDR2: GTSNPN and SVGIG (reference sequence). The CDR3 has 15 residues. This CDR3 is CAWSVAGGRNQPQHF. As DNA, the CDR3 is TGTGCCTGGAGTGTAGCGGGGGGACGCAATCAGCCCCAGCATTTT.

This clone showed up just a few times. This chain connects TRBV14 to TRBJ1-1; D ambiguous. Looked up from germline, CDR1 is SGHDN and CDR2 is FVKESK. V lost 2 bases and J lost 1, with 8 bases in between. The CDR3 length is 14 residues. The CDR3 bases are TGTGCCAGCAGCCAAAACACGGGGAACACTGAAGCTTTCTTT. Amino acid sequence: CASSQNTGNTEAFF.

The V gene is TRBV29-1, the J gene TRBJ2-7, with unresolved D. Between the trimmed V and J ends, which lost 1 base and 3 bases, there was a span of 10 bases. This CDR3 spans 13 amino acids. The germline V gene has CDR1 SQVTM and CDR2 ANQGSEA. This CDR3 is CSVEGKGFYEQYF. For the CDR3, the DNA is TGCAGCGTTGAAGGGAAGGGCTTCTACGAGCAGTACTTC.

A note on this clone: This sample also contains other DNA sequences that code for the same CDR3. The chain has TRBV15 and TRBJ1-6, with a weak D call TRBD1 (6 bases). Trimming took off 0 bases at V and 10 bases at J, with 7 bases between the two ends. Germline CDR1 and CDR2: LNHNV and YYDKDF (reference sequence). The CDR3 sequence is 13 residues long. The CDR3 here is CATSRDRGSPLHF. The DNA of the CDR3 is TGTGCCACCAGCAGAGACAGGGGATCACCCCTCCACTTT.

This rearrangement joins TRBV7-8 to TRBJ1-2, with 7 positions matching TRBD1. The V gene end was trimmed by 5 bases and the J gene end by 8 bases; junction bases not matched to a gene: 17. This CDR3 has 16 residues. CDR1 SGHVS and CDR2 FQNEAQ come from the germline V gene. The CDR3 protein is CASSRGQTPNGGGYTF. DNA for the CDR3: TGTGCCAGCAGCAGGGGACAGACCCCGAATGGTGGGGGCTACACCTTC.

This clone was counted once. V gene TRBV2 combines with J gene TRBJ2-5, with a tentative D call TRBD2 (6 bases). V lost 8 bases and J 5 bases, leaving 15 bases between the germline ends. Per the germline V gene, CDR1 is SNHLY and CDR2 is FYNNEI. The CDR3 runs 13 residues. In nucleotides, the CDR3 is TGTGCCAGCCGGACGGGGGTTCGTGAGACCCAGTACTTC. Translating it yields CASRTGVRETQYF.

The chain has TRBV5-1 and TRBJ2-2, with D unresolved. Germline values: CDR1 SGHRS, CDR2 YFSETQ. Trimming took 2 bases from V and 0 from J, leaving 11 bases between them. The CDR3 has 16 amino acids. The CDR3: CASSFNRASNTGELFF. The CDR3, as DNA: TGCGCCAGCAGCTTCAACAGAGCTTCGAACACCGGGGAGCTGTTTTTT.

The chain employs TRBV7-9 and TRBJ1-1, with unresolved D. Germline values: CDR1 SEHNR, CDR2 FQNEAQ (reference sequence). V was trimmed by 1 base and J by 6 bases, leaving 24 bases between them. The CDR3 length is 18 residues. CDR3 amino acids: CASSLGTVRTSRHAEAFF. As DNA, the CDR3 is TGTGCCAGCAGCTTAGGGACCGTAAGGACCAGCAGACACGCTGAAGCTTTCTTT.

The rearrangement uses TRBV6-1 and TRBJ2-7, with D perhaps matching TRBD2 (6 bases). The CDR3 is made up of 14 amino acids. Trimming removed 3 bases at V and 3 bases at J, with 12 bases between. Germline CDR1 and CDR2: MNHNS and SASEGT. The CDR3 nucleotides read TGTGCCAGCAGTGATCCCGGGGGACTCTACGAGCAGTACTTC. Its protein is CASSDPGGLYEQYF.

V gene TRBV6-5 combines with J gene TRBJ1-3; D is possibly TRBD1 (5 bases). Trimming stripped 2 bases from V and 2 bases from J, with 7 bases between. This CDR3 comprises 14 residues. From germline, CDR1 is MNHEY and CDR2 SVGAGI. In DNA, the CDR3 is TGTGCCAGCAGTTACCAGGGAGCTGGAAACACCATATATTTT. It specifies CASSYQGAGNTIYF.

The chain recombines TRBV11-2 with TRBJ2-1; 10 positions match TRBD1. The CDR3 contains 14 residues. Germline V CDR1 and CDR2: SGHAT, FQNNGV. V lost 4 bases to trimming and J lost 9 bases; unmatched junction nucleotides: 6. Written as DNA, the CDR3 is TGTGCCAGCAGCTCGACAGGGGGCCGGGGTGAGCAGTTCTTC. Encoded protein: CASSSTGGRGEQFF.